One sample yielded the 32 T cell receptor beta chains listed below, sequenced in a study of cytomegalovirus exposure and HLA in healthy donors. PCR amplification relied on 60 Vbeta primers (plus 13 Jbeta primers). Profiled with immunoSEQ multiplex PCR; TCRdb holds only in-frame clones, not every one. The table shows roughly 130,000 clones, with about 83% occurring only once. The specimen was PBMCs. These receptors were obtained from a girl aged 2 to 10 in good health and CMV-seronegative.

The genes are TRBV11-1 and TRBJ1-1, with D hard to call. The V and J ends lost 2 bases and 4 bases respectively, with 23 bases between them. The CDR3 runs to 18 residues. The germline V gene has CDR1 SGHAT and CDR2 FQDESV (reference sequence). DNA for the CDR3: TGTGCCAGCAGCTTATTGAGGGTGATAAGTTTTGTGGGCACTGAAGCTTTCTTT. Protein: CASSLLRVISFVGTEAFF.

The chain has TRBV29-1 and TRBJ1-1; D is undetermined. CDR1 and CDR2 (germline): SQVTM, ANQGSEA. Trimming left V 7 bases short and J 0 bases short, with 15 bases between. This CDR3 spans 14 amino acids. The DNA of the CDR3 is TGCAGCGGCGTGGTTGAGCGCTTGAACACTGAAGCTTTCTTT. This sequence encodes CSGVVERLNTEAFF.

In its sample, this clone was seen once. The chain employs TRBV2 and TRBJ2-1; 9 bases are shared with TRBD1. CDR1 is SNHLY, CDR2 FYNNEI, per germline. V lost 3 bases and J lost 1; bases outside the gene matches: 4. The CDR3 has 16 residues. Here the CDR3 reads CASSERQGGSYNEQFF. DNA for the CDR3: TGTGCCAGCAGTGAGCGACAGGGGGGGTCCTACAATGAGCAGTTCTTC.

CDR3 in DNA: TGTGCCAGCGGGGGTGATGGGGGCGGTTTAAGCAATCAGCCCCAGCATTTT. This sequence encodes CASGGDGGGLSNQPQHF. The chain couples TRBV9 to TRBJ1-5; D may be TRBD1 (6 bases). Trimming removed 7 bases at V and 1 base at J, with 21 bases between. Germline CDR1 SGDLS, CDR2 YYNGEE. The CDR3 has 17 residues.

The V call is TRBV28, the J call TRBJ2-1, with 14 nucleotides matching TRBD2. Trimming took 5 bases from V and 4 from J; bases not matched to a gene: 4. The CDR3 is 16 amino acids. CDR1 is MDHEN and CDR2 is SYDVKM in the germline V gene. The CDR3 loop is CASSPGTSGRYNEQFF. CDR3 bases: TGTGCCAGCAGTCCCGGGACTAGCGGGAGATACAATGAGCAGTTCTTC.

The chain uses TRBV9 and TRBJ2-7, with TRBD1 identical over 10 bases. V lost 3 bases, J lost 5 bases, and 8 bases stayed unmatched. Germline V CDR1 and CDR2: SGDLS, YYNGEE. The CDR3 length is 15 residues. The CDR3 here is CASSARGGQGDEQYF. The CDR3 DNA reads as TGTGCCAGCAGCGCCCGAGGTGGACAGGGGGACGAGCAGTACTTC.

J is TRBJ1-4 and V is TRBV5-1, with a weak D call TRBD1 (5 bases). Germline V CDR1 and CDR2: SGHRS, YFSETQ. The CDR3 totals 14 residues. V was clipped by 0 bases and J by 8 bases, with 11 bases between them. CDR3 loop: CASSLGQGTEKLFF. Here the CDR3 DNA reads TGCGCCAGCAGCTTGGGGCAGGGTACGGAAAAACTGTTTTTT.

The chain uses TRBV28 and TRBJ2-4, with D tentatively TRBD1 (8 bases). Germline V lookup: CDR1 MDHEN, CDR2 SYDVKM. The CDR3 has 17 amino acids. V was clipped by 6 bases and J by 2 bases, with 20 bases between them. This CDR3 reads CASSPLQGGITKNIQYF. Written as DNA, the CDR3 is TGTGCCAGCAGCCCTTTACAGGGGGGGATAACCAAAAACATTCAGTACTTC. Supplemented by reference TRBV28 and TRBJ2-4, the full variable domain reads DVKVTQSSRYLVKRTGEKVFLECVQDMDHENMFWYRQDPGLGLRLIYFSYDVKMKEKGDIPEGYSVSREKKERFSLILESASTNQTSMYLCASSPLQGGITKNIQYFGAGTRLSVL.

This chain joins TRBV15 and TRBJ2-7; D possibly corresponds to TRBD1 (6 bases). The length of the CDR3 is 15 residues. The germline V gene has CDR1 LNHNV and CDR2 YYDKDF (reference sequence). V lost 0 bases, J lost 1 base, and 10 bases lay in between. The CDR3 spells CATSREADSSYEQYF. CDR3 nucleotides: TGTGCCACCAGCAGAGAGGCGGACAGTTCCTACGAGCAGTACTTC.

Notes on this clone: Its ends do not fully match the called genes, so a read error is possible. The chain carries TRBV29-1 and TRBJ2-5; D ambiguous. The CDR3 loop spans 13 amino acids. Germline CDR1 is SQVTM and CDR2 is ANQGSEA. CDR3 protein: CSVEDRYQETQYF. The CDR3 nucleotides are TGCAGCGTCGAAGACCGGTACCAAGAGACCCAGTACTTC.

The chain links TRBV25-1 to TRBJ2-7; 7 nucleotides align to TRBD1. The V gene end was trimmed by 3 bases and the J gene end by 8 bases; junction bases not matched to a gene: 10. Per the germline V gene, CDR1 is MGHDK and CDR2 is SYGVNS. The length of the CDR3 is 14 residues. CDR3 bases: TGTGCCAGCAGTGATGGGCCCGGGACAGCCAAGCAGTACTTC. Translation gives CASSDGPGTAKQYF.

This clone was seen just once. The J gene is TRBJ2-3, the V gene TRBV27; 9 bases fit TRBD1. The ends lost 5 bases at V and 1 base at J; junction bases unmatched: 7. Germline-derived CDR1 and CDR2 are MNHEY and SMNVEV (reference sequence). This CDR3 is 16 amino acids long. As DNA, the CDR3 is TGTGCCAGCAGTCGACTGACAGGGGGGGGCACAGATACGCAGTATTTT. Translation gives CASSRLTGGGTDTQYF.

The genes are TRBV7-9 and TRBJ2-2, with 10 bases that match TRBD1. The CDR3 is made up of 15 amino acids. After removal of 4 bases from V and 5 bases from J, the junction contained 4 bases not matched to a gene. CDR1 and CDR2 from the germline V gene are SEHNR and FQNEAQ (reference sequence). CDR3 amino acids: CASSSTGGGTGELFF. The CDR3 DNA sequence: TGTGCCAGCAGCTCGACAGGGGGCGGGACCGGGGAGCTGTTTTTT.

Worth noting for this clone: The same CDR3 arises from other DNA sequences in this sample as well. V usage is TRBV5-5 and J usage is TRBJ1-2; 7 positions agree with TRBD1. The germline V gene has CDR1 SGHKS and CDR2 YYEKEE (reference sequence). This CDR3 contains 13 residues. Losses at the gene ends were 2 bases for V and 4 bases for J; bases not matched to a gene: 2. The chain's CDR3 is CASSLGTVYGYTF. CDR3 nucleotides: TGTGCCAGCAGCTTAGGGACAGTCTATGGCTACACCTTC.

Notes on this clone: The junction and the germline gene differ at one end; a read error may be behind it. CDR3 in DNA: TGTGCCAGCAGCAGAGGGACAGGGTCGTTCGGGGCCTTC. It is translated as CASSRGTGSFGAF. The chain employs TRBV6-5 and TRBJ1-2; 9 bases align to TRBD1. The CDR3 totals 13 residues. Germline loops: CDR1 MNHEY, CDR2 SVGAGI.

The rearrangement uses TRBV5-4 and TRBJ2-3, with D perhaps matching TRBD2 (6 bases). There are 17 residues in the CDR3. Germline V gene data show CDR1 as SGHNT and CDR2 as YYREEE (reference sequence). V dropped 1 base and J dropped 0 bases, with 15 bases sitting between them. The CDR3 reads CASSLLGGEKSTDTQYF. DNA of the CDR3: TGTGCCAGCAGCTTGCTCGGCGGGGAGAAAAGCACAGATACGCAGTATTTT. The whole variable domain, filled in from reference TRBV5-4 and TRBJ2-3, reads ETGVTQSPTHLIKTRGQQVTLRCSSQSGHNTVSWYQQALGQGPQFIFQYYREEENGRGNFPPRFSGLQFPNYSSELNVNALELDDSALYLCASSLLGGEKSTDTQYFGPGTRLTVL.

The chain couples TRBV7-2 to TRBJ1-3; no definite D call. Germline V gene data show CDR1 as SGHTA and CDR2 as FQGNSA. There are 13 residues in the CDR3. Between the trimmed V and J ends, which lost 6 bases and 2 bases, there was a span of 8 bases. The CDR3 loop reads CASRSRAGNTIYF. Written as DNA, the CDR3 is TGTGCCAGCAGGTCCCGTGCTGGAAACACCATATATTTT.

The chain links TRBV18 to TRBJ1-6; D gene unclear. The CDR3 covers 18 residues. Germline V gives CDR1 KGHSH, CDR2 LQKENI. Trimming took 1 base from V and 0 from J, leaving 13 bases between them. CDR3 loop: CASSPLPPESSYNSPLHF. The CDR3 DNA reads TGTGCCAGCTCACCACTCCCGCCGGAGAGCTCCTATAATTCACCCCTCCACTTT. The full variable domain, with the rest looked up from reference TRBV18 and TRBJ1-6, is NAGVMQNPRHLVRRRGQEARLRCSPMKGHSHVYWYRQLPEEGLKFMVYLQKENIIDESGMPKERFSAEFPKEGPSILRIQQVVRGDSAAYFCASSPLPPESSYNSPLHFGNGTRLTVT.

The rearrangement uses TRBV27 and TRBJ1-1; 7 nucleotides line up with TRBD1. CDR1 MNHEY and CDR2 SMNVEV come from the germline V gene (reference sequence). The CDR3 is 16 amino acids. V was pared by 3 bases and J by 1 base, with 8 bases of the junction left unmatched. CDR3 amino acids: CASSFTRTGKNTEAFF. The CDR3 region has the DNA TGTGCCAGCAGTTTCACCCGGACAGGCAAGAACACTGAAGCTTTCTTT.

This chain connects TRBV4-2 to TRBJ2-1; 8 bases match TRBD2. CDR1 LGHNA and CDR2 YNFKEQ come from the germline V gene. The ends lost 4 bases at V and 6 bases at J; junction bases unmatched: 11. The CDR3 is made up of 16 amino acids. The DNA of the CDR3 is TGTGCCAGCAGCCTCGAACTCGGGGGGGGATTCAATGAGCAGTTCTTC. This translates into CASSLELGGGFNEQFF.

The table lists this clone with a few counts. This chain connects TRBV29-1 to TRBJ1-4; a possible D gene is TRBD1 (5 bases). The CDR3 sequence is 13 residues long. Germline V lookup: CDR1 SQVTM, CDR2 ANQGSEA. The germline V and J ends were trimmed by 0 bases and 5 bases, with 7 bases remaining between them. In DNA form, the CDR3 reads TGCAGCGTTGAAGATCGGGGGAATGAAAAACTGTTTTTT. Its protein product is CSVEDRGNEKLFF.

V is TRBV6-5 and J is TRBJ1-1; D remains unclear. The CDR3 sequence is 12 residues long. The V end was cut by 5 bases, the J end by 6 bases, with 10 bases between. Germline V CDR1 and CDR2: MNHEY, SVGAGI. CDR3 sequence reads: CASSRSLSEAFF. CDR3 nucleotide sequence: TGTGCCAGCAGTCGGTCGCTTTCTGAAGCTTTCTTT.

The chain has TRBV9 and TRBJ2-1; 10 bases match TRBD2. The CDR3 has 16 amino acids. Germline trimming cut 0 bases from V and 2 bases from J; bases unmatched to any gene: 2. Germline loops: CDR1 SGDLS, CDR2 YYNGEE. The CDR3 coding sequence is TGTGCCAGCAGCGTAGTAGCGGGGGGACCCTACAATGAGCAGTTCTTC. Translated, it gives CASSVVAGGPYNEQFF.

This chain uses TRBV5-4 with TRBJ1-1; D not certain. The length of the CDR3 is 11 residues. Trimming took off 0 bases at V and 11 bases at J, with 8 bases between the two ends. The germline CDR1 and CDR2 sequences are SGHNT and YYREEE (reference sequence). The CDR3 loop is CASSLEGEAFF. Written as DNA, the CDR3 is TGTGCCAGCAGCTTGGAGGGAGAGGCTTTCTTT. Looking up the rest from reference TRBV5-4 and TRBJ1-1 gives the full variable domain: ETGVTQSPTHLIKTRGQQVTLRCSSQSGHNTVSWYQQALGQGPQFIFQYYREEENGRGNFPPRFSGLQFPNYSSELNVNALELDDSALYLCASSLEGEAFFGQGTRLTVV.

This clone has a handful of counts. The chain recombines TRBV6-1 with TRBJ1-5, with 8 nucleotides matching TRBD1. This CDR3 has 15 amino acids. V shed 6 bases, J shed 5 bases, and the junction held 9 bases outside the gene matches. In germline, CDR1 is MNHNS, CDR2 SASEGT. The CDR3 coding sequence is TGTGCCAGCAGATTCCAGGGGGCGAGCGATCAGCCCCAGCATTTT. It specifies CASRFQGASDQPQHF.

This chain joins TRBV2 and TRBJ2-5, with 10 bases matching TRBD2. The DNA matches TRBJ2-7 better at its end, which makes the J call doubtful. This CDR3 is 15 amino acids long. Germline V lookup: CDR1 SNHLY, CDR2 FYNNEI. The CDR3 DNA sequence: TGTGCCAGCAAACCACAAGCGGGAGGGCCCTACGAGCAGTACTTC. As protein: CASKPQAGGPYEQYF.

As concerns this clone: The sample has other DNA sequences that encode this CDR3 too. This chain links TRBV5-1 with TRBJ1-3, with D maybe TRBD1 (6 bases). This CDR3 contains 15 residues. CDR1 and CDR2 (germline): SGHRS, YFSETQ. Trimming took off 4 bases at V and 0 bases at J, with 11 bases between the two ends. The CDR3: CASSAQQGSGNTIYF. For the CDR3, the DNA is TGCGCCAGCAGCGCACAACAGGGCTCTGGAAACACCATATATTTT.

The chain recombines TRBV7-8 with TRBJ1-1, with a weak D call TRBD1 (5 bases). The germline V gene encodes CDR1 SGHVS and CDR2 FQNEAQ. This CDR3 is 13 amino acids long. Trimming removed 4 bases from V and 5 bases from J, with 11 bases in between. The CDR3 loop is CASSWRGGTEAFF. The CDR3 DNA sequence: TGTGCCAGCAGCTGGAGGGGAGGGACTGAAGCTTTCTTT.

This rearrangement joins TRBV29-1 to TRBJ1-1; 7 nucleotides line up with TRBD1. This CDR3 region has 13 residues. Germline loops: CDR1 SQVTM, CDR2 ANQGSEA. Unmatched junction bases numbered 5, after V lost 7 bases and J lost 0 bases. The CDR3 sequence is CSAKTGMNTEAFF. In DNA form, the CDR3 reads TGCAGCGCTAAGACAGGGATGAACACTGAAGCTTTCTTT.

The V gene is TRBV2, the J gene TRBJ1-5; a weak D match, TRBD1 (6 bases). This CDR3 is 15 amino acids long. CDR1 SNHLY and CDR2 FYNNEI come from the germline V gene. V was shortened by 1 base and J by 4 bases, with 11 bases between the two germline ends. In DNA, the CDR3 is TGTGCCAGCAGTGAAGGGGGGCAGGGGAATCAGCCCCAGCATTTT. It is translated as CASSEGGQGNQPQHF.

This clone was detected a few times. The gene calls are TRBV6-4 and TRBJ2-3, with TRBD2 matching 10 bases. The CDR3 runs 15 residues. With 3 bases clipped from V and 3 bases from J, the junction kept 3 bases outside the gene matches. Germline loops: CDR1 MRHNA, CDR2 SNTAGT. The CDR3 DNA follows: TGTGCCAGCAGTGAAGCGGGGGGGCCGACAGATACGCAGTATTTT. It specifies CASSEAGGPTDTQYF.

Comment on this clone: The sample holds other DNA sequences that translate to the same CDR3. The gene calls are TRBV7-2 and TRBJ2-3; weak D call: TRBD2 (5 bases). The V gene lost 1 base and the J gene lost 5 bases, with 7 bases spanning the gap. Germline V gives CDR1 SGHTA, CDR2 FQGNSA. This CDR3 contains 13 residues. CDR3 sequence (DNA): TGTGCCAGCAGCTTAGTGGGGAGAGATACGCAGTATTTT. This sequence encodes CASSLVGRDTQYF.